Given below is one TCR beta chain in context. The sample is drawn from a study of Tregs in tolerant kidney transplant recipients. TCRdb's table, derived via immunoSEQ multiplex PCR, lists solely in-frame clones and lacks some. The data show 240,000 or so clones, approximately 84% seen once. The germline V gene encodes CDR1 MNHEY and CDR2 SVGAGI. The junction had 3 bases not matched to a gene; V was cut back by 4 bases and J by 2 bases. This CDR3 has 14 amino acids. The sequencing sample was made of CD4+ T cells from blood. The J gene is TRBJ1-1, the V gene TRBV6-5; 8 bases map to TRBD1. The receptor's source is a human donor in good health. In nucleotides, the CDR3 is TGTGCCAGCAGTTGGGGACAGGTTAACACTGAAGCTTTCTTT. Translated, it gives CASSWGQVNTEAFF.